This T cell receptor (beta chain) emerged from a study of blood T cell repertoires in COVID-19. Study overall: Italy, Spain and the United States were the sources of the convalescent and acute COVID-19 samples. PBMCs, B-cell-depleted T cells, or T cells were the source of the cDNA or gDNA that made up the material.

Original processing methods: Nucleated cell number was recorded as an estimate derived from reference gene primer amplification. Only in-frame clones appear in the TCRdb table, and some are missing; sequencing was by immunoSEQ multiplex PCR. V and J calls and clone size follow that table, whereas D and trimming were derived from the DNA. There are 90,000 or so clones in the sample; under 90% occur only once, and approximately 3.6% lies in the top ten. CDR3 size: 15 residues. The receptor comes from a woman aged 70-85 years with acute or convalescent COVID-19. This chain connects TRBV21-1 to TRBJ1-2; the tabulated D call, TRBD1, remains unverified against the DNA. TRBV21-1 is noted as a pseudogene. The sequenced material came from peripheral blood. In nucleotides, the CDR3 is TGTGCCAGGGGCCACAGACAGGCAACTAACTATGGCTACACCTTC. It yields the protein CARGHRQATNYGYTF.